Included here is one T cell receptor beta chain sequence, with context. This entry comes from a study of blood T cell repertoires in COVID-19. All enrollees were about 18 to 89 years old and from about two dozen US areas. The germline V gene encodes CDR1 LGHDT and CDR2 YNNKEL (reference sequence). The trim removed 6 bases at V and 0 bases at J, leaving 5 bases unmatched. The CDR3 spans 15 residues. In the original workflow: Nucleated cell number was recorded as an estimate derived from reference gene primer amplification. The repertoire was sequenced with immunoSEQ multiplex PCR; TCRdb's copy has only in-frame clones and lacks some. For V, J and clone size, that table is used; D and trimming come from the DNA. The sample lists 150,000 to 200,000 clones; about 88% were seen once.

The rearrangement joins TRBV3-1 (or the pseudogene TRBV3-2) to TRBJ1-3; 7 positions agree with TRBD1. The clonotype originates from a woman aged 35 to 49 with acute COVID-19. The specimen sequenced was PBMCs or T cells enriched from blood (not recorded which). The CDR3 nucleotides are TGTGCCAGCAGTCCAGGGGGGCTCTCTGGAAACACCATATATTTT. Protein product: CASSPGGLSGNTIYF.